The 20 T cell receptor beta chains presented below share a single source sample, sequenced in a study of OX40 agonist ivuxolimab in advanced cancers. The receptor library was made with the immunoSEQ multiplex PCR assay. TCRdb took over this immuneACCESS table, retaining in-frame rearrangements with V and J assigned. Such tables are incomplete; in checked studies, under half of the missing clones stem from an unresolved V gene, and the remainder is unexplained. This sample comprises about 66,000 clones, about nine tenths of them detected only once. Roughly 8% of the sample lies in the top ten. This material consisted of CD4+ or CD8+ T cells sorted from blood, taken in a trial of the OX40 agonist ivuxolimab. All receptors derive from an adult with an advanced solid tumor such as melanoma, head and neck, liver or kidney cancer.

The chain carries TRBV7-2 and TRBJ1-2; D unresolved. From germline, CDR1 is SGHTA and CDR2 FQGNSA. With 0 bases removed from V and 1 base from J, the gap between germline ends came to 6 bases. This CDR3 is 14 amino acids long. CDR3 coding DNA: TGTGCCAGCAGCTTAGCGTTCCTTAACTATGGCTACACCTTC. Translated, it gives CASSLAFLNYGYTF.

The chain links TRBV6-5 to TRBJ2-3, with 7 nucleotides matching TRBD2. Germline loops: CDR1 MNHEY, CDR2 SVGAGI. The CDR3 sequence is 14 residues long. Trimming at V came to 6 bases and at J to 4 bases, leaving 7 bases not matched to a gene. The DNA of the CDR3 is TGTGCCAGCAGGGCGGGACTACCTTCAGATACGCAGTATTTT. It codes for CASRAGLPSDTQYF.

The chain is built from TRBV7-2 and TRBJ1-5, with 7 bases matching TRBD1. The V and J ends lost 4 bases and 1 base, in that order; junction bases with no gene match: 4. Germline V gene data show CDR1 as SGHTA and CDR2 as FQGNSA. The CDR3 has 15 residues. CDR3 in amino acids: CASSSGQSSNQPQHF. CDR3 in DNA: TGTGCCAGCAGCTCGGGACAGTCAAGCAATCAGCCCCAGCATTTT.

V is TRBV4-3 and J is TRBJ2-3; 15 bases fit TRBD2. Per the germline V gene, CDR1 is LGHNA and CDR2 is YSLEER. With V trimmed by 3 bases and J by 4 bases, 2 bases remained unmatched. The CDR3 is 16 amino acids. This CDR3 reads CASSQRTSGGADTQYF. In DNA, the CDR3 is TGCGCCAGCAGCCAGCGGACTAGCGGGGGGGCAGATACGCAGTATTTT.

The chain joins TRBV9 to TRBJ1-4; no clear D gene. The CDR3 has 18 residues. Germline-derived CDR1 and CDR2 are SGDLS and YYNGEE. Trimming removed 0 bases at V and 1 base at J, with 16 bases between. CDR3 in DNA: TGTGCCAGCAGCGTAGGGGCCGCCGGTAGTATAACTAATGAAAAACTGTTTTTT. It codes for CASSVGAAGSITNEKLFF.

This sequence joins TRBV4-3 and TRBJ1-2, with 7 bases that match TRBD1. The CDR3 loop spans 15 amino acids. CDR1 and CDR2 (germline): LGHNA, YSLEER. After removal of 0 bases from V and 6 bases from J, the junction contained 7 bases not matched to a gene. The CDR3 loop is CASSQETGQANGYTF. The DNA of the CDR3 is TGCGCCAGCAGCCAAGAAACAGGACAGGCGAATGGCTACACCTTC.

The chain carries TRBV10-3 and TRBJ1-2; a weak D match, TRBD1 (5 bases). This CDR3 has 12 residues. The V end lost 8 bases, the J end lost 6 bases, and 13 bases lay between the germline ends. Germline-derived CDR1 and CDR2 are ENHRY and SYGVKD. The CDR3: CAISGGSDGYTF. In nucleotides, the CDR3 is TGTGCCATCTCCGGGGGGTCCGATGGCTACACCTTC.

V gene TRBV6-6 combines with J gene TRBJ1-4, with a weak D call TRBD1 (6 bases). V was cut by 2 bases and J by 7 bases, with 17 bases left in between. CDR3 length: 16 residues. Germline V gene data show CDR1 as MNHNY and CDR2 as SVGAGI (reference sequence). The CDR3 protein is CASSYRPGTRLEKLFF. CDR3 nucleotides: TGTGCCAGCAGTTACCGACCCGGGACAAGACTTGAAAAACTGTTTTTT.

V usage is TRBV4-3 and J usage is TRBJ2-7; 9 nucleotides match TRBD1. J was trimmed by 5 bases and V by 0 bases; bases with no gene match: 5. There are 15 residues in the CDR3. The germline V gene has CDR1 LGHNA and CDR2 YSLEER. CDR3 DNA: TGCGCCAGCAGCCAAGAAACAGGGGGCTGGGACGAGCAGTACTTC. It is translated as CASSQETGGWDEQYF.

This clone was detected once. J is TRBJ1-3 and V is TRBV19; TRBD1 matches 10 bases. This CDR3 comprises 15 residues. Germline assignment: CDR1 LNHDA and CDR2 SQIVND (reference sequence). Losses at the gene ends were 3 bases for V and 4 bases for J; bases not matched to a gene: 3. CDR3 residues: CASSMGTGEGNTIYF. The CDR3 DNA sequence: TGTGCCAGTAGTATGGGGACAGGGGAAGGAAACACCATATATTTT.

This clone rates as medium-sized. The genes are TRBV11-3 and TRBJ2-7, with 7 bases that match TRBD1. This CDR3 spans 13 amino acids. Germline CDR1 and CDR2: SGHNT and YENEEA. The V and J ends lost 3 bases and 3 bases, in that order; junction bases with no gene match: 2. The CDR3, as DNA: TGTGCCAGCAGCTTCTCAGGGGGCTACGAGCAGTACTTC. This gives the protein CASSFSGGYEQYF.

The chain has TRBV5-1 and TRBJ1-4; D perhaps matches TRBD1 (6 bases). V was pared by 4 bases and J by 7 bases, with 23 bases between. CDR3 length equals 17 residues. From germline, CDR1 is SGHRS and CDR2 YFSETQ. CDR3 residues: CASSPGQIIEGGEKLFF. CDR3 coding DNA: TGCGCCAGCAGCCCAGGACAGATCATAGAGGGGGGTGAAAAACTGTTTTTT.

This chain joins TRBV11-2 and TRBJ2-1, with D possibly called TRBD1 or TRBD2 (5 bases each). This CDR3 is built from 13 residues. The V end lost 5 bases, the J end lost 8 bases, and 13 bases lay between the germline ends. Germline V CDR1 and CDR2: SGHAT, FQNNGV. CDR3 sequence reads: CASSPRGVDEQFF. CDR3 sequence (DNA): TGTGCCAGCAGCCCTAGGGGAGTCGATGAGCAGTTCTTC.

This chain uses TRBV5-1 with TRBJ1-5; D may be TRBD1 (6 bases). Germline V gene sequence: CDR1 SGHRS, CDR2 YFSETQ. CDR3 length equals 14 residues. V was shortened by 2 bases and J by 5 bases, with 11 bases between the two germline ends. The CDR3 coding sequence is TGCGCCAGCAGCTTTATAGGGGGTGATCAGCCCCAGCATTTT. Amino acids: CASSFIGGDQPQHF. Based on the CDR3 plus reference TRBV5-1 and TRBJ1-5, the full variable domain is KAGVTQTPRYLIKTRGQQVTLSCSPISGHRSVSWYQQTPGQGLQFLFEYFSETQRNKGNFPGRFSGRQFSNSRSEMNVSTLELGDSALYLCASSFIGGDQPQHFGDGTRLSIL.

V is TRBV4-1 and J is TRBJ1-5; D is perhaps TRBD1 (6 bases). V lost 6 bases and J 2 bases, leaving 20 bases between the germline ends. From germline, CDR1 is MGHRA and CDR2 YSYEKL. The CDR3 is 17 residues long. The CDR3 spells CASSVASGQQGNQPQHF. The CDR3 nucleotides read TGCGCCAGCAGTGTGGCTTCGGGACAACAGGGCAATCAGCCCCAGCATTTT.

The CDR3 here is CASSLDGVTEAFF. CDR3 nucleotide sequence: TGCGCCAGCAGCTTGGACGGGGTCACTGAAGCTTTCTTT. This chain links TRBV5-1 with TRBJ1-1; the D is unclear. CDR1 and CDR2 (germline): SGHRS, YFSETQ. The V and J ends lost 0 bases and 4 bases respectively, with 7 bases between them. There are 13 residues in the CDR3.

This chain joins TRBV10-3 and TRBJ2-1; 8 nucleotides align to TRBD1. Germline CDR1 reads ENHRY; CDR2 reads SYGVKD. The CDR3 spans 13 residues. Germline trimming cut 6 bases from V and 5 bases from J; bases unmatched to any gene: 3. The DNA for the CDR3 is TGTGCCATCAGGGACAGGGTCAACAATGAGCAGTTCTTC. Residues: CAIRDRVNNEQFF.

The chain has TRBV9 and TRBJ2-5, with D perhaps matching TRBD1 or TRBD2 (5 bases each). Trimming removed 0 bases from V and 4 bases from J, with 7 bases in between. Germline V gene data show CDR1 as SGDLS and CDR2 as YYNGEE. The CDR3 is 13 residues long. CDR3 nucleotides: TGTGCCAGCAGCGTAGGGGGACGAGAGACCCAGTACTTC. Its translation is CASSVGGRETQYF.

This sequence joins TRBV7-6 and TRBJ1-1; D is uncertain. The V end was cut by 2 bases, the J end by 5 bases, with 12 bases between. CDR1 and CDR2 from the germline V gene are SGHVS and FNYEAQ. This CDR3 contains 14 residues. The chain's CDR3 is CASSLSTSRTEAFF. DNA of the CDR3: TGTGCCAGCAGCTTATCAACTTCTAGGACTGAAGCTTTCTTT.

Only a few counts were recorded for this clone. The chain employs TRBV4-1 and TRBJ2-2; D is tentatively TRBD1 or TRBD2 (6 bases each). Germline-derived CDR1 and CDR2 are MGHRA and YSYEKL. Trimming stripped 0 bases from V and 5 bases from J, with 13 bases between. The CDR3 spans 16 residues. CDR3 sequence reads: CASSQDPGGRTGELFF. The CDR3 nucleotides read TGCGCCAGCAGCCAAGATCCCGGGGGCCGAACCGGGGAGCTGTTTTTT.